This TCR beta chain was found in a study of blood T cell repertoires in COVID-19. Study information: Sources were T cells, B-cell-depleted T cells, or PBMCs; the material itself was cDNA or gDNA.

CDR1 and CDR2 (germline): SGHKS, YYEKEE (reference sequence). With V trimmed by 3 bases and J by 0 bases, 6 bases remained unmatched. The CDR3 is made up of 16 amino acids. Per the original methods: Counts of nucleated cells, estimated from reference gene primer amplification, were obtained. Sequenced by immunoSEQ multiplex PCR; TCRdb stores in-frame clones only, minus some. The DNA gave D and trimming, while V, J and clone size come from that table. The sample has hundreds of thousands of clones, approximately 89% seen once. Researchers sorted participants into cohorts using their self-reported clinical history.

Sequencing was performed on PBMCs or T cells enriched from blood (not recorded which). The clonotype comes from a middle-aged woman who had recovered from COVID-19. V is TRBV5-5 and J is TRBJ1-2, with TRBD1 matching 9 bases. DNA for the CDR3: TGTGCCAGCAGCTGGACAGGGGCCGCGACTAACTATGGCTACACCTTC. Amino acids: CASSWTGAATNYGYTF.